Listed here are 31 T cell receptor beta chains from one sample, sequenced in a study of regulatory T cells in long-lasting Graves disease. Combining iRepertoire HTBI primers with Arm-PCR of CDR3 regions, the authors built TCR beta libraries. Each CDR3 protein is one row after TCRdb ran MiXCR on the multiplex PCR reads. The repertoire holds 400,000 to 500,000 distinct CDR3 sequences, with approximately 16% as singletons. The time point here: newly diagnosed GD, antithyroid drugs for less than 3 months. Isolated PBMC RNA provided the starting material for the TCR library. These data also featured in a second study, about T cells in Graves' hyperthyroidism and ophthalmopathy.

This specimen was peripheral blood mononuclear cells (PBMCs), taken at new diagnosis, from a patient treated with antithyroid drugs. The receptors shown here come from a woman aged 40 to 55 with Graves disease.

This rearrangement joins TRBV6-1 to TRBJ1-2; perhaps TRBD1 as D (6 bases). V lost 6 bases and J lost 4, with 18 bases in between. This CDR3 has 15 residues. CDR1 is MNHNS, CDR2 SASEGT, per germline. CDR3 DNA sequence: TGTGCCAGCAGACCGAGGACAGAGCGAATCTATGGCTACACCTTC. This encodes CASRPRTERIYGYTF.

This clonotype has more than one count but fewer than ten. V gene TRBV5-1 combines with J gene TRBJ2-7, with TRBD2 matching 8 bases. The germline V gene encodes CDR1 SGHRS and CDR2 YFSETQ. The CDR3 covers 16 residues. The J segment lost 0 bases and the V segment lost 3 bases, leaving 8 bases of the junction unmatched. The CDR3 DNA follows: TGCGCCAGCAGCTCTATACCCGGGACTAGCTCCTACGAGCAGTACTTC. This sequence encodes CASSSIPGTSSYEQYF.

The rearrangement joins TRBV13 to TRBJ2-3, with D hard to call. This CDR3 is built from 15 residues. Germline assignment: CDR1 PRHDT and CDR2 FYEKMQ (reference sequence). Trimming took off 0 bases at V and 0 bases at J, with 7 bases between the two ends. CDR3 sequence reads: CASSLGHISTDTQYF. In DNA, the CDR3 is TGTGCCAGCAGCTTAGGGCACATTAGCACAGATACGCAGTATTTT.

This clonotype was counted ten times or more. The V call is TRBV9, the J call TRBJ2-2; D is ambiguous. Trimming pared 2 bases from V and 4 bases from J, leaving 6 bases between. Germline V gene data show CDR1 as SGDLS and CDR2 as YYNGEE. The CDR3 covers 13 residues. CDR3 DNA: TGTGCCAGCAGCGTTCGAGGCACCGGGGAGCTGTTTTTT. Its translation: CASSVRGTGELFF.

This clonotype was seen a few times. The chain combines TRBV4-3 with TRBJ1-5; 8 bases align to TRBD1. CDR1 and CDR2 (germline): LGHNA, YSLEER. This CDR3 has 16 residues. V lost 4 bases and J lost 7; bases outside the gene matches: 12. Here the CDR3 DNA reads TGCGCCAGCAGCCGCACCGTAGGAGACAGGGGCCAGCCCCAGCATTTT. Translated, it gives CASSRTVGDRGQPQHF.

This clonotype was observed at least ten times. The V call is TRBV11-1, the J call TRBJ2-3; 11 bases align to TRBD2. This CDR3 contains 15 residues. Unmatched junction bases numbered 3, after V lost 4 bases and J lost 3 bases. Germline CDR1 SGHAT, CDR2 FQDESV (reference sequence). This chain's CDR3 is CASSSTSGKTDTQYF. The CDR3 DNA follows: TGTGCCAGCAGCTCGACTAGCGGGAAGACAGATACGCAGTATTTT.

This clonotype showed up many times. CDR3 residues: CASTKTSGSSYEQYF. The CDR3 DNA reads as TGTGCCAGCACCAAGACTAGCGGGAGCTCCTACGAGCAGTACTTC. The chain has TRBV28 and TRBJ2-7; 12 bases are shared with TRBD2. Germline-derived CDR1 and CDR2 are MDHEN and SYDVKM. The CDR3 covers 15 residues. The ends lost 7 bases at V and 0 bases at J; junction bases unmatched: 4.

The rearrangement joins TRBV11-2 to TRBJ1-5; D is unclear. The V gene's germline CDR1 is SGHAT and CDR2 FQNNGV. V lost 5 bases and J lost 4, with 9 bases in between. CDR3 length equals 13 residues. In DNA, the CDR3 is TGTGCCAGCAGCAAGGCAGAAAATCAGCCCCAGCATTTT. Translated: CASSKAENQPQHF. Complete variable domain (other parts from reference TRBV11-2 and TRBJ1-5): EAGVAQSPRYKIIEKRQSVAFWCNPISGHATLYWYQQILGQGPKLLIQFQNNGVVDDSQLPKDRFSAERLKGVDSTLKIQPAKLEDSAVYLCASSKAENQPQHFGDGTRLSIL.

The sample holds many counts of this clonotype. Germline is not matched at one junction end, which may reflect a read error. The V gene is TRBV2, the J gene TRBJ2-7; a weak D match, TRBD1 (6 bases). The CDR3 runs to 13 residues. From germline, CDR1 is SNHLY and CDR2 FYNNEI. The CDR3 loop is CASSLGKLDSGGF. As DNA, the CDR3 is TGTGCCAGCAGCCTGGGGAAATTGGACAGCGGTGGCTTC.

This clonotype was seen at least ten times. The chain joins TRBV20-1 to TRBJ2-5, with D perhaps TRBD1 (6 bases). The germline gives CDR1 DFQATT, CDR2 SNEGSKA (reference sequence). The CDR3 spans 11 residues. V dropped 6 bases and J dropped 4 bases, with 9 bases sitting between them. The CDR3 spells CSAKTGETQYF. The DNA for the CDR3 is TGCAGTGCCAAGACAGGAGAGACCCAGTACTTC.

There are many counts of this clonotype. J is TRBJ2-3 and V is TRBV2, with D uncertain. Trimming removed 3 bases at V and 0 bases at J, with 7 bases between. CDR3 length equals 14 residues. CDR1 and CDR2 (germline): SNHLY, FYNNEI. The CDR3 sequence: CASSDGVSTDTQYF. The CDR3 DNA reads as TGTGCCAGCAGTGATGGAGTCAGCACAGATACGCAGTATTTT.

This clonotype was counted many times. The chain has TRBV7-9 and TRBJ2-3, with a tentative D call TRBD2 (5 bases). CDR1 and CDR2 from the germline V gene are SEHNR and FQNEAQ (reference sequence). There are 13 residues in the CDR3. With 5 bases removed from V and 6 bases from J, the gap between germline ends came to 12 bases. The CDR3 loop reads CASSLEGLDTQYF. In DNA, the CDR3 is TGTGCCAGCAGCCTAGAGGGTCTGGATACGCAGTATTTT.

This clonotype was picked up a small number of times. The chain uses TRBV7-2 and TRBJ2-1; D might be TRBD2 (6 bases). V was shortened by 5 bases and J by 8 bases, with 22 bases between the two germline ends. This CDR3 is built from 16 residues. Germline values: CDR1 SGHTA, CDR2 FQGNSA. This CDR3 is CASSPRGGTLRYEQFF. The CDR3 nucleotides read TGTGCCAGCAGCCCGAGGGGCGGGACTCTACGCTATGAGCAGTTCTTC.

This clonotype was picked up a small number of times. At one end, the junction sequence differs from germline, possibly due to a read error. The chain is built from TRBV4-1 and TRBJ2-1; D is unresolved. The CDR3 has 12 amino acids. CDR1 and CDR2 from the germline V gene are MGHRA and YSYEKL. CDR3 in amino acids: CTSSPDRNEQFF. The CDR3 coding sequence is TGCACCAGCAGCCCGGATCGGAATGAGCAGTTCTTC.

In this sample, this clonotype turned up a few times. The gene calls are TRBV7-2 and TRBJ1-5; D is unclear. The V gene's germline CDR1 is SGHTA and CDR2 FQGNSA. The CDR3 spans 14 residues. Trimming left V 1 base short and J 4 bases short, with 8 bases between. The CDR3 sequence is CASSLVPENQPQHF. The CDR3 region has the DNA TGTGCCAGCAGCTTAGTGCCGGAGAATCAGCCCCAGCATTTT. The whole variable domain, filled in from reference TRBV7-2 and TRBJ1-5, reads GAGVSQSPSNKVTEKGKDVELRCDPISGHTALYWYRQSLGQGLEFLIYFQGNSAPDKSGLPSDRFSAERTGGSVSTLTIQRTQQEDSAVYLCASSLVPENQPQHFGDGTRLSIL.

Many counts were recorded for this clonotype. This chain joins TRBV28 and TRBJ2-7; TRBD1 aligns across 9 bases. V shed 7 bases and J 3 bases; nucleotides not matched to a gene: 28. Germline CDR1 reads MDHEN; CDR2 reads SYDVKM. This CDR3 has 21 residues. CDR3 protein: CASTPRFGGGPGTGSFYEQYF. CDR3 sequence (DNA): TGTGCCAGCACCCCCCGTTTCGGTGGGGGTCCCGGGACAGGGAGCTTCTACGAGCAGTACTTC.

This clonotype was picked up many times. This chain links TRBV5-1 with TRBJ2-5; 9 positions match TRBD2. The germline V gene has CDR1 SGHRS and CDR2 YFSETQ. CDR3 length: 15 amino acids. Trimming cost V 4 bases and J 0 bases; bases outside gene matches: 4. The CDR3 nucleotides read TGCGCCAGCAGCATTAGCGGGAGTGACCAAGAGACCCAGTACTTC. As protein: CASSISGSDQETQYF. Full variable domain (missing parts from reference TRBV5-1 and TRBJ2-5): KAGVTQTPRYLIKTRGQQVTLSCSPISGHRSVSWYQQTPGQGLQFLFEYFSETQRNKGNFPGRFSGRQFSNSRSEMNVSTLELGDSALYLCASSISGSDQETQYFGPGTRLLVL.

At least ten counts were recorded for this clonotype. The chain recombines TRBV10-3 with TRBJ1-2, with 10 positions matching TRBD1. Germline-derived CDR1 and CDR2 are ENHRY and SYGVKD. The CDR3 is 15 residues long. J gave up 6 bases and V 9 bases, and 13 bases lay outside the gene matches. The chain's CDR3 is CAIKGQGSRRDGYTF. In DNA, the CDR3 is TGTGCCATAAAGGGACAGGGGAGTCGAAGGGATGGCTACACCTTC.

With respect to this clonotype: A much larger clone sits a single nucleotide away, making a read error possible. V and J are TRBV11-3 and TRBJ2-2; tentatively, D is TRBD2 (5 bases). Germline V gene lookup returns CDR1 SGHNT and CDR2 YENEEA. This CDR3 spans 14 amino acids. Here the CDR3 DNA reads TGTGCCAGCAGCTTTTCTGGCTACACCGGGGAGCTGTCTTTT. Residues: CASSFSGYTGELSF. Supplemented by reference TRBV11-3 and TRBJ2-2, the full variable domain reads EAGVVQSPRYKIIEKKQPVAFWCNPISGHNTLYWYLQNLGQGPELLIRYENEEAVDDSQLPKDRFSAERLKGVDSTLKIQPAELGDSAVYLCASSFSGYTGELSFGEGSRLTVL.

A few counts support this clonotype. The V and J genes are TRBV20-1 and TRBJ2-1; TRBD2 matches at 12 bases. CDR1 is DFQATT and CDR2 is SNEGSKA in the germline V gene (reference sequence). Unmatched junction bases numbered 7, after V lost 3 bases and J lost 7 bases. The CDR3 is made up of 15 amino acids. The CDR3 DNA follows: TGCAGTGCTAGTATCCTAGCGGGAGGGCCGAATGAGCAGTTCTTC. Translation gives CSASILAGGPNEQFF.

Of note for this clonotype: A read error is possible here, since a much larger clone lies one base away. The J gene is TRBJ1-1, the V gene TRBV19; no reliable D call. In germline, CDR1 is LNHDA, CDR2 SQIVND (reference sequence). This CDR3 spans 12 amino acids. The CDR3 loop is CASSMVGWEALF. DNA for the CDR3: TGTGCCAGTAGTATGGTCGGTTGGGAAGCTCTCTTT.

V gene TRBV7-8 combines with J gene TRBJ2-7; the D call may be TRBD1 or TRBD2 (5 bases each). Trimming pared 3 bases from V and 1 base from J, leaving 16 bases between. The CDR3 contains 16 residues. The germline CDR1 and CDR2 sequences are SGHVS and FQNEAQ. The CDR3 nucleotides read TGTGCCAGCAGCTTGGTTATGGGACCCAGGTCCTACGAGCAGTACTTC. Translating it yields CASSLVMGPRSYEQYF.

This clonotype has only a few counts. J is TRBJ2-5 and V is TRBV11-3; 10 bases are shared with TRBD2. Germline lookup yields CDR1 SGHNT and CDR2 YENEEA. The trim removed 5 bases at V and 2 bases at J, leaving 11 bases unmatched. CDR3 length: 17 amino acids. CDR3 coding DNA: TGTGCCAGCAGCCGCTTGTGGACTAGCGGAAGTCAAGAGACCCAGTACTTC. Encoded protein: CASSRLWTSGSQETQYF.

This clonotype was observed a few times. V is TRBV3-1 and J is TRBJ2-7; D not certain. Per the germline V gene, CDR1 is LGHDT and CDR2 is YNNKEL (reference sequence). There are 13 residues in the CDR3. V lost 6 bases to trimming and J lost 2 bases, with 11 bases between them. The DNA of the CDR3 is TGTGCCAGCAGTACCTTTGCGGCCTACGAGCAGTACTTC. Residues: CASSTFAAYEQYF.

The rearrangement joins TRBV6-1 to TRBJ2-3; tentative D call: TRBD2 (5 bases). Trimming stripped 10 bases from V and 4 bases from J, with 15 bases between. Per germline, CDR1 MNHNS and CDR2 SASEGT. There are 13 residues in the CDR3. The CDR3 here is CATHEGIADTQYF. In DNA, the CDR3 is TGTGCCACCCACGAGGGAATTGCAGATACGCAGTATTTT.

This clonotype was recorded at least ten times. The rearrangement joins TRBV19 to TRBJ2-5; the D is unclear. Trimming stripped 2 bases from V and 5 bases from J, with 9 bases between. CDR3 size: 13 residues. Germline V gene data show CDR1 as LNHDA and CDR2 as SQIVND (reference sequence). The CDR3 protein is CASSITPVETQYF. CDR3 DNA sequence: TGTGCCAGTAGTATAACTCCCGTCGAGACCCAGTACTTC.

This clonotype was counted many times. This chain links TRBV2 with TRBJ1-4, with TRBD1 identical over 8 bases. The V gene end was trimmed by 6 bases and the J gene end by 6 bases; junction bases not matched to a gene: 6. The CDR3 is made up of 14 amino acids. Germline lookup yields CDR1 SNHLY and CDR2 FYNNEI. CDR3 sequence: CASSPTGADEKLFF. For the CDR3, the DNA is TGTGCCAGCAGCCCGACAGGGGCGGATGAAAAACTGTTTTTT.

V usage is TRBV9 and J usage is TRBJ2-2, with D perhaps matching TRBD2 (5 bases). V gave up 0 bases and J gave up 5 bases, with 5 bases separating them. The CDR3 totals 13 residues. Germline assignment: CDR1 SGDLS and CDR2 YYNGEE. CDR3 amino acids: CASSVGETGELFF. The CDR3 bases are TGTGCCAGCAGCGTAGGGGAGACCGGGGAGCTGTTTTTT.

This clonotype was recorded at least ten times. The V gene is TRBV10-3, the J gene TRBJ1-2; D possibly corresponds to TRBD1 (6 bases). Trimming removed 2 bases from V and 5 bases from J, with 18 bases in between. The CDR3 runs to 16 residues. Looked up from germline, CDR1 is ENHRY and CDR2 is SYGVKD. The CDR3 region is CAISEKEQGGSYGYTF. For the CDR3, the DNA is TGTGCCATCAGTGAGAAGGAACAGGGTGGGAGTTATGGCTACACCTTC.

This clonotype was seen a handful of times. An end of the junction differs from the germline gene, which may be a read error. The chain couples TRBV6-5 to TRBJ2-3; D gene uncertain. The CDR3 runs to 12 residues. Germline assignment: CDR1 MNHEY and CDR2 SVGAGI. CDR3 in amino acids: CASSNSLDTQYF. The CDR3 DNA is TGTGCCAGCAGTAACTCCCTCGATACGCAGTATTTT.

The chain carries TRBV12-3 or TRBV12-4 and TRBJ2-3; no firm D call. The CDR3 length is 11 residues. The germline V and J ends were trimmed by 2 bases and 8 bases, with 5 bases remaining between them. CDR3 nucleotide sequence: TGTGCCAGCAGTTTACGTCTTACGCAGTATTTT. Protein: CASSLRLTQYF.